The entry that follows covers one T cell receptor (beta chain) sequence. The record originates from a study of blood T cell repertoires in COVID-19. Clones were read by immunoSEQ multiplex PCR, and TCRdb kept only the in-frame ones, dropping some. The sample contains 85,000 to 130,000 clones, about nine tenths of which appear only once. Germline CDR1 is LNHDA and CDR2 is SQIVND (reference sequence). The CDR3 runs to 13 residues. The ends lost 10 bases at V and 2 bases at J; junction bases unmatched: 6. The clonotype was recovered from a man aged 45-65 years with acute or convalescent COVID-19. V gene TRBV19 combines with J gene TRBJ2-7, with 9 bases fitting TRBD2. The sequencing input was peripheral blood. CDR3: CATLGGGAYEQYF. The CDR3 region has the DNA TGTGCCACCCTCGGCGGGGGGGCCTACGAGCAGTACTTC.